This T cell receptor (beta chain) was sequenced in a study of T cells in Graves' hyperthyroidism and ophthalmopathy. Study-wide results and limits: Ophthalmopathy, which appeared later, was predicted by the model a median around 6 months before onset.

This clonotype was found a few times. The antigen is undetermined. Amplified TCR beta CDR3 regions came from RNA transcripts. With the HTBI primer set, the TCR CDR3 went through a first round of RT-PCR. One entry per CDR3 protein results from TCRdb running MiXCR on the multiplex PCR reads. The sample holds roughly 170,000 distinct CDR3 sequences; 15% to 20% are singletons and the top ten take 25% to 35%. The trim removed 4 bases at V and 5 bases at J, leaving 7 bases unmatched. Germline V gene data show CDR1 as SGHKS and CDR2 as YYEKEE (reference sequence). The CDR3 loop spans 14 amino acids. The sequenced sample consisted of blood. The J gene is TRBJ1-1, the V gene TRBV5-5, with TRBD1 identical over 8 bases. This TCR derives from a woman between 50 and 59 years old with Graves' hyperthyroidism. The CDR3 DNA is TGTGCCAGCAGCGACAGGGGAGGAGGGACTGAAGCTTTCTTT. Protein sequence: CASSDRGGGTEAFF.